Each of the 18 T cell receptor beta chains below was sequenced from the same sample in a study of blood T cells in healthy people across ages. A sample-barcoded 5' primer and a J-beta primer mix were used in a second PCR of roughly 7 to 12 cycles. Via MiXCR, TCRdb re-called the 5' RACE reads, giving one row per CDR3 protein. The data hold around 970,000 distinct CDR3 sequences, with about 53% observed a single time. The sequencing input was blood. These TCRs come from a woman between 55 and 75 years old in good health.

V usage is TRBV6-5 and J usage is TRBJ2-1; 9 bases align to TRBD2. J was trimmed by 10 bases and V by 6 bases; bases with no gene match: 1. CDR3 length: 11 amino acids. Germline V gene data show CDR1 as MNHEY and CDR2 as SVGAGI. The CDR3 DNA follows: TGTGCCAGCAGAGGACTAGCGGAGCAGTTCTTC. Translating gives CASRGLAEQFF.

The chain combines TRBV2 with TRBJ1-6, with 7 positions matching TRBD1. The J segment lost 7 bases and the V segment lost 7 bases, leaving 10 bases of the junction unmatched. The CDR3 covers 15 residues. Germline V gene data show CDR1 as SNHLY and CDR2 as FYNNEI. The CDR3 loop is CASTGGQILNSPLHF. CDR3 nucleotides: TGTGCCAGCACAGGGGGACAGATTTTGAATTCACCCCTCCACTTT.

This clonotype has only a few counts. The CDR3 DNA reads TGTGCCAGCAGGATGTGGGGGATGAACACTGAAGCTTTCTTT. It encodes CASRMWGMNTEAFF. This rearrangement joins TRBV11-2 to TRBJ1-1; D may be TRBD1 (5 bases). In germline, CDR1 is SGHAT, CDR2 FQNNGV. V lost 6 bases and J 0 bases, leaving 11 bases between the germline ends. The CDR3 runs to 14 residues.

This clonotype came up a few times. The genes are TRBV7-9 and TRBJ1-2; possibly TRBD1 for D (6 bases). There are 15 residues in the CDR3. V lost 8 bases, J lost 4 bases, and 20 bases lay in between. The germline V gene encodes CDR1 SEHNR and CDR2 FQNEAQ (reference sequence). The CDR3 bases are TGTGCCAGCGGCCCCGGTGGACAGCCGCGCTATGGCTACACCTTC. Its translation: CASGPGGQPRYGYTF. The variable domain in full, with the rest retrieved from reference TRBV7-9 and TRBJ1-2, is DTGVSQNPRHKITKRGQNVTFRCDPISEHNRLYWYRQTLGQGPEFLTYFQNEAQLEKSRLLSDRFSAERPKGSFSTLEIQRTEQGDSAMYLCASGPGGQPRYGYTFGSGTRLTVV.

The chain links TRBV20-1 to TRBJ2-6; D is possibly TRBD2 (6 bases). V was cut by 4 bases and J by 0 bases, with 16 bases left in between. The CDR3 covers 17 residues. Germline V gene data show CDR1 as DFQATT and CDR2 as SNEGSKA (reference sequence). CDR3 loop: CSANPGLILSGANVLTF. DNA of the CDR3: TGCAGTGCTAACCCGGGACTGATCCTCTCTGGGGCCAACGTCCTGACTTTC.

This clonotype was detected a few times. This sequence joins TRBV6-2 or TRBV6-3 and TRBJ2-4; D uncertain. The CDR3 totals 16 residues. The V gene lost 2 bases and the J gene lost 3 bases, with 14 bases spanning the gap. Germline lookup yields CDR1 MNHEY and CDR2 SVGEGT. This chain's CDR3 is CASSYRPDGSKNIQYF. In nucleotides, the CDR3 is TGTGCCAGCAGTTACAGACCCGACGGAAGCAAAAACATTCAGTACTTC.

The rearrangement uses TRBV29-1 and TRBJ1-3; D remains unclear. The ends were cut back, 4 bases at V and 0 bases at J, with 10 bases in the middle. This CDR3 spans 14 amino acids. CDR1 is SQVTM, CDR2 ANQGSEA, per germline. CDR3 DNA: TGCAGCGTTGGACCGTCAGTCTCTGGAAACACCATATATTTT. Its protein is CSVGPSVSGNTIYF.

CDR3 in DNA: TGTGCCAGCAGCTTACTGCGGGGGCGGGAGAGCAATGAGCAGTTCTTC. Protein: CASSLLRGRESNEQFF. The chain joins TRBV7-6 to TRBJ2-1; perhaps TRBD2 as D (7 bases). The CDR3 extends over 16 amino acids. The V gene lost 2 bases and the J gene lost 6 bases, with 17 bases spanning the gap. Germline CDR1 and CDR2: SGHVS and FNYEAQ.

This clonotype showed up just a few times. V usage is TRBV27 and J usage is TRBJ1-2, with 7 bases lining up with TRBD1. Germline-derived CDR1 and CDR2 are MNHEY and SMNVEV (reference sequence). The CDR3 sequence is 13 residues long. V gave up 10 bases and J gave up 1 base; unmatched junction bases: 6. This CDR3 is CATWDSFNYGYTF. In nucleotides, the CDR3 is TGTGCCACCTGGGACAGTTTTAACTATGGCTACACCTTC.

The chain uses TRBV9 and TRBJ2-3; the D gene could be TRBD1 or TRBD2 (5 bases each). The V gene's germline CDR1 is SGDLS and CDR2 YYNGEE. V lost 4 bases and J lost 8, with 17 bases in between. The CDR3 covers 14 residues. The CDR3: CASSFRDGRGTQYF. The CDR3 DNA sequence: TGTGCCAGCAGCTTCCGGGACGGTCGGGGTACGCAGTATTTT.

This clonotype has more than one count but fewer than ten. The J gene is TRBJ2-7, the V gene TRBV9; a possible D gene is TRBD1 (6 bases). Per the germline V gene, CDR1 is SGDLS and CDR2 is YYNGEE. V gave up 3 bases and J gave up 4 bases, with 11 bases separating them. The CDR3 has 13 residues. In DNA, the CDR3 is TGTGCCAGCAGCGAGGGGGAAGGTTACGAGCAGTACTTC. This gives the protein CASSEGEGYEQYF.

The chain joins TRBV6-7 to TRBJ2-4; D call uncertain. TRBV6-7 falls under the ORF class, with uncertain function. The CDR3 runs 14 residues. V was clipped by 0 bases and J by 1 base, with 4 bases between them. DNA for the CDR3: TGTGCCAGCAGTTACTCTCAGGCCAAAAACATTCAGTACTTC. Translated: CASSYSQAKNIQYF.

V gene TRBV7-9 combines with J gene TRBJ1-1, with a tentative D call TRBD1 (6 bases). CDR3 size: 13 residues. Deletions cut 5 bases from V and 5 bases from J, with 12 bases between. Germline V lookup: CDR1 SEHNR, CDR2 FQNEAQ (reference sequence). As DNA, the CDR3 is TGTGCCAGCAGCCGACAGGCTTCGACTGAAGCTTTCTTT. Encoded protein: CASSRQASTEAFF.

The chain joins TRBV28 to TRBJ2-3; D not certain. CDR3 length equals 11 residues. V lost 4 bases and J 14 bases, leaving 13 bases between the germline ends. Germline V CDR1 and CDR2: MDHEN, SYDVKM. The CDR3 region has the DNA TGTGCCAGCAGTTCCTTCCAGGTCCCGTATTTT. The encoded protein is CASSSFQVPYF.

The sample holds many counts of this clonotype. The rearrangement links TRBV29-1 to TRBJ2-1, with D possibly being TRBD1 (5 bases). The germline gives CDR1 SQVTM, CDR2 ANQGSEA. The CDR3 sequence is 11 residues long. The V and J ends lost 7 bases and 4 bases respectively, with 8 bases between them. The CDR3 region has the DNA TGCAGCGCGACAGATTACAATGAGCAGTTCTTC. Translation gives CSATDYNEQFF.

In regard to this clonotype: Relative to the germline gene, one junction end is altered; a read error may explain this. The chain links TRBV24-1 to TRBJ2-3, with D tentatively TRBD1 or TRBD2 (5 bases each). CDR1 and CDR2 from the germline V gene are KGHDR and SFDVKD. The CDR3 extends over 17 amino acids. CDR3 nucleotides: TGTGCCACCAGTGATTCGATAGGGACGTCTAGCACAGATGCGCAGTATTTT. Amino acid sequence: CATSDSIGTSSTDAQYF.

The J gene is TRBJ2-7, the V gene TRBV6-6; 8 bases align to TRBD2. The closer fit of TRBJ2-5 to the DNA end suggests the J call may be wrong. The CDR3 has 15 residues. In germline, CDR1 is MNHNY, CDR2 SVGAGI (reference sequence). The DNA of the CDR3 is TGTGCCAGCAGTCCCCCTCGGGGGGGTCAAGAGACCCAGTACTTC. As protein: CASSPPRGGQETQYF.

This clonotype appeared a few times. This rearrangement joins TRBV2 to TRBJ2-7; a possible D gene is TRBD2 (5 bases). Looked up from germline, CDR1 is SNHLY and CDR2 is FYNNEI. The CDR3 extends over 15 amino acids. V lost 8 bases to trimming and J lost 3 bases, with 20 bases between them. The CDR3 loop is CASGGSRSVIYEQYF. CDR3 bases: TGTGCCAGCGGAGGTAGCAGATCAGTTATCTACGAGCAGTACTTC.